Sequencing of this T cell receptor (beta chain) was carried out in a study of vaccination and CD4 T cells after COVID-19. Stated treatment: 10-day PBMC culture with coronavirus spike peptide pools or control peptides (ViraFEST assay). CD4+ T lymphocytes from the unexposed donor were collected before the COVID-19 pandemic (2011-2018). With peptide pools, ViraFEST first expanded antigen-specific T cells and afterwards sequenced their TCRs. PBMCs, plated at a few million per well, were grown in the presence of roughly 9.2 IU/ml IL-2 and 9 to 10 ug/ml peptide pools. Study-level points and caveats: Post-vaccination, and not before, a median roughly 90% of reactive clones appeared in convalescent patients.

Cultured CD4+ T-cell DNA underwent Oncomine TCR Beta short-read sequencing. Investigators isolated genomic DNA from cultured CD4+ T cells. MiXCR, applied by TCRdb to the PCR reads, yields one record per CDR3 protein. Of more than 9,000 distinct CDR3 sequences listed, roughly a third were seen once; the top ten hold 22%. Trimming stripped 3 bases from V and 4 bases from J, with 16 bases between. The CDR3 has 15 residues. The V gene's germline CDR1 is SGHRS and CDR2 YFSETQ. Regarding this clonotype: What it recognizes is unknown.

Sample: CD4+ T cells from blood, cultured in vitro. The chain carries TRBV5-1 and TRBJ1-2; TRBD1 might be the D (6 bases). The clonotype originates from a human donor in good health. Here the CDR3 reads CASSSYPQGTYGYTF. The CDR3 bases are TGCGCCAGCAGCTCGTACCCACAGGGCACCTATGGCTACACCTTC.